What follows are 29 T cell receptor beta chains derived from one specimen sequenced in a study of T cells in Graves' hyperthyroidism and ophthalmopathy. The source material, RNA transcripts, was used to amplify TCR beta CDR3 regions. The study used the HTBI primer set for a first-round RT-PCR of the TCR CDR3. MiXCR, applied by TCRdb to the multiplex PCR reads, yields one record per CDR3 protein. The table shows approximately 700,000 distinct CDR3 sequences, with 45% occurring only once. Sequenced input: peripheral blood or thyroid tissue (not recorded which). These receptors all come from an adult man with Graves' disease, either hyperthyroidism or ophthalmopathy (not recorded which).

This clonotype was observed a few times. The gene calls are TRBV20-1 and TRBJ2-5; 10 positions agree with TRBD1. The CDR3 contains 13 residues. CDR1 and CDR2 from the germline V gene are DFQATT and SNEGSKA (reference sequence). Trimming cost V 5 bases and J 5 bases; bases outside gene matches: 5. This chain's CDR3 is CSAGQGVWETQYF. Here the CDR3 DNA reads TGCAGTGCTGGACAGGGGGTGTGGGAGACCCAGTACTTC.

The V call is TRBV6-5, the J call TRBJ1-1; 7 nucleotides match TRBD1. The germline CDR1 and CDR2 sequences are MNHEY and SVGAGI. V shed 6 bases and J 1 base; nucleotides not matched to a gene: 8. The CDR3 spans 15 residues. The CDR3 sequence: CASRPPGQRNTEAFF. DNA for the CDR3: TGTGCCAGCAGGCCCCCGGGACAGAGGAACACTGAAGCTTTCTTT.

The chain employs TRBV6-5 and TRBJ2-1; no definite D call. Trimming removed 5 bases from V and 8 bases from J, with 10 bases in between. The CDR3 has 12 residues. Germline CDR1 and CDR2: MNHEY and SVGAGI. The CDR3 here is CASSRQGDEQFF. The CDR3 region has the DNA TGTGCCAGCAGTCGACAAGGCGATGAGCAGTTCTTC.

This clonotype was seen a handful of times. This chain connects TRBV20-1 to TRBJ1-4; D might be TRBD1 (6 bases). This CDR3 is 13 amino acids long. Trimming took off 6 bases at V and 4 bases at J, with 12 bases between the two ends. Germline V gene sequence: CDR1 DFQATT, CDR2 SNEGSKA (reference sequence). The CDR3 DNA follows: TGCAGTGCCCCGGACAGCTATAATGAAAAACTGTTTTTT. Residues: CSAPDSYNEKLFF.

At least ten counts were recorded for this clonotype. V usage is TRBV15 and J usage is TRBJ1-6; D is ambiguous. With 1 base removed from V and 9 bases from J, the gap between germline ends came to 7 bases. The CDR3 totals 13 residues. In germline, CDR1 is LNHNV, CDR2 YYDKDF (reference sequence). DNA for the CDR3: TGTGCCACCAGCAGAGGGGGATCTTCACCCCTCCACTTT. Its translation is CATSRGGSSPLHF.

J is TRBJ1-2 and V is TRBV29-1; D is possibly TRBD1 (6 bases). The CDR3 contains 16 residues. Germline V gives CDR1 SQVTM, CDR2 ANQGSEA. Here the CDR3 DNA reads TGCATGAGAGGGGGATGGGGGGGCACTTGGAACTATGGCTACACCTTC. Translated: CMRGGWGGTWNYGYTF.

This clonotype was seen many times. The chain recombines TRBV9 with TRBJ1-5, with unresolved D. Germline-derived CDR1 and CDR2 are SGDLS and YYNGEE. Trimming removed 0 bases at V and 7 bases at J, with 8 bases between. The CDR3 has 13 residues. CDR3 loop: CASSVGVEQPQHF. CDR3 DNA: TGTGCCAGCAGCGTAGGGGTAGAACAGCCCCAGCATTTT.

The chain employs TRBV14 and TRBJ2-7; TRBD1 aligns across 9 bases. Germline CDR1 and CDR2: SGHDN and FVKESK. The V segment lost 0 bases and the J segment 6 bases; nucleotides outside the gene matches: 3. This CDR3 contains 14 residues. The DNA of the CDR3 is TGTGCCAGCAGCCAAGAGTACAGGGGGCGCGAGCAGTACTTC. This gives the protein CASSQEYRGREQYF.

This clonotype was counted only a few times. This rearrangement joins TRBV9 to TRBJ1-2, with unresolved D. The germline V and J ends were trimmed by 4 bases and 4 bases, with 8 bases remaining between them. This CDR3 region has 12 residues. The germline gives CDR1 SGDLS, CDR2 YYNGEE. The CDR3 nucleotides are TGTGCCAGCAGCAAGGATTCCTATGGCTACACCTTC. It yields the protein CASSKDSYGYTF.

The gene calls are TRBV14 and TRBJ1-1; 7 bases fit TRBD1. From germline, CDR1 is SGHDN and CDR2 FVKESK. V lost 0 bases and J lost 6; bases outside the gene matches: 7. The CDR3 length is 15 residues. CDR3 sequence (DNA): TGTGCCAGCAGCCAAGATTCACAGGGGTGGGCTGAAGCTTTCTTT. Its translation is CASSQDSQGWAEAFF.

The rearrangement links TRBV30 to TRBJ1-2; D ambiguous. The V end was cut by 1 base, the J end by 4 bases, with 10 bases between. Looked up from germline, CDR1 is GTSNPN and CDR2 is SVGIG (reference sequence). CDR3 length: 13 amino acids. The CDR3 loop is CAWSDGAVYGYTF. The CDR3 DNA follows: TGTGCCTGGAGTGATGGTGCGGTCTATGGCTACACCTTC.

This clonotype was detected a few times. This chain connects TRBV13 to TRBJ1-2; 10 nucleotides align to TRBD1. The V and J ends lost 3 bases and 10 bases, in that order; junction bases with no gene match: 5. Germline V CDR1 and CDR2: PRHDT, FYEKMQ (reference sequence). The CDR3 is made up of 13 amino acids. DNA for the CDR3: TGTGCCAGCAGCTTGGACAGGGGGTTTTACTACACCTTC. Translating it yields CASSLDRGFYYTF. Drawing the rest from reference TRBV13 and TRBJ1-2, the complete variable domain is AAGVIQSPRHLIKEKRETATLKCYPIPRHDTVYWYQQGPGQDPQFLISFYEKMQSDKGSIPDRFSAQQFSDYHSELNMSSLELGDSALYFCASSLDRGFYYTFGSGTRLTVV.

This clonotype has a count of ten or more. One end of the junction is discordant with germline, which a read error may explain. The V call is TRBV5-1, the J call TRBJ2-7, with 14 bases lining up with TRBD2. Germline V lookup: CDR1 SGHRS, CDR2 YFSETQ. This CDR3 is built from 15 residues. The CDR3 DNA reads as TGTGCCAGCAGTCCCGGACTAGCGGGAGGCTACGAGCAGTACTTC. It is translated as CASSPGLAGGYEQYF.

As regards this clonotype: A much more abundant neighbour one base away suggests this may be a read error. The CDR3 DNA follows: TGTGCCAGCAGTGTCCCAGCAGCGACCGGGGAGCTGTTTTTT. Protein sequence: CASSVPAATGELFF. The chain has TRBV2 and TRBJ2-2; no clear D gene. Trimming shortened V by 4 bases and J by 5 bases, and 11 bases separated the two germline ends. Germline CDR1 reads SNHLY; CDR2 reads FYNNEI. This CDR3 is built from 14 residues.

This clonotype was counted ten times or more. The chain uses TRBV5-1 and TRBJ1-2; D gene uncertain. CDR3 length: 13 residues. Trimming cost V 4 bases and J 2 bases, with 9 bases left between them. Germline V gene lookup returns CDR1 SGHRS and CDR2 YFSETQ. The CDR3 reads CASSKTGNYGYTF. The CDR3 DNA sequence: TGCGCCAGCAGCAAAACGGGGAACTATGGCTACACCTTC.

The V call is TRBV7-9, the J call TRBJ1-3; TRBD1 aligns across 9 bases. The trim removed 3 bases at V and 8 bases at J, leaving 5 bases unmatched. CDR3 length equals 14 residues. Germline V gives CDR1 SEHNR, CDR2 FQNEAQ (reference sequence). The CDR3: CASSLYRDRDTIYF. CDR3 in DNA: TGTGCCAGCAGCTTGTACCGGGACAGGGACACCATATATTTT.

As concerns this clonotype: A much larger clone is a single base away; this may be a read error. V usage is TRBV12-3 or TRBV12-4 and J usage is TRBJ1-1; D ambiguous. The CDR3 is made up of 11 amino acids. CDR3 amino acids: CAGSSGQLAFF. The DNA of the CDR3 is TGTGCCGGCAGTTCAGGTCAGCTGGCTTTCTTT.

This clonotype was recorded at least ten times. The chain has TRBV29-1 and TRBJ1-5; possibly TRBD1 for D (6 bases). The CDR3 covers 14 residues. Deletions cut 6 bases from V and 3 bases from J, with 15 bases between. CDR1 and CDR2 (germline): SQVTM, ANQGSEA. In DNA form, the CDR3 reads TGCAGCGTATTCTCAGGGGTTCCCAATCAGCCCCAGCATTTT. It encodes CSVFSGVPNQPQHF.

About this clonotype: One base away lies a much larger clone, so this may be a sequencing read error. This chain joins TRBV7-9 and TRBJ1-2; D gene ambiguous. Trimming stripped 11 bases from V and 2 bases from J, with 15 bases between. Per germline, CDR1 SEHNR and CDR2 FQNEAQ (reference sequence). This CDR3 has 13 amino acids. This chain's CDR3 is CAGANEGNYGYTF. The CDR3 DNA follows: TGTGCCGGCGCAAACGAGGGAAACTATGGCTACACCTTC.

This clonotype occurred many times. At one end the junction does not follow the germline gene, possibly because of a read error. This sequence joins TRBV5-1 and TRBJ2-2, with a weak D call TRBD1 (6 bases). CDR1 and CDR2 (germline): SGHRS, YFSETQ. The CDR3 length is 15 residues. CDR3 nucleotide sequence: TGTGCCAGCAGCTTAGGGGACACGAACACCGGGGAGCTGTTTTTT. Residues: CASSLGDTNTGELFF.

The gene calls are TRBV7-9 and TRBJ2-3; 11 positions agree with TRBD2. CDR3 length: 14 residues. The germline V gene encodes CDR1 SEHNR and CDR2 FQNEAQ (reference sequence). V lost 1 base and J lost 6; bases outside the gene matches: 0. CDR3 sequence: CASSLGLAGDTQYF. CDR3 DNA: TGTGCCAGCAGCTTAGGACTAGCGGGGGATACGCAGTATTTT.

The chain carries TRBV9 and TRBJ1-1; weak D call: TRBD1 (6 bases). This CDR3 is 13 amino acids long. The V gene's germline CDR1 is SGDLS and CDR2 YYNGEE. The ends were cut back, 3 bases at V and 5 bases at J, with 11 bases in the middle. The CDR3 protein is CASSEGGRTEAFF. Written as DNA, the CDR3 is TGTGCCAGCAGCGAGGGGGGAAGGACTGAAGCTTTCTTT.

This clonotype was picked up many times. The chain couples TRBV2 to TRBJ2-2; tentative D call: TRBD1 (5 bases). V was trimmed by 4 bases and J by 4 bases, leaving 10 bases between them. Germline lookup yields CDR1 SNHLY and CDR2 FYNNEI. The CDR3 has 14 amino acids. This chain's CDR3 is CASSGQIATGELFF. The DNA of the CDR3 is TGTGCCAGCAGTGGACAGATCGCCACCGGGGAGCTGTTTTTT. Looking up the rest from reference TRBV2 and TRBJ2-2 gives the full variable domain: EPEVTQTPSHQVTQMGQEVILRCVPISNHLYFYWYRQILGQKVEFLVSFYNNEISEKSEIFDDQFSVERPDGSNFTLKIRSTKLEDSAMYFCASSGQIATGELFFGEGSRLTVL.

The chain carries TRBV6-1 and TRBJ2-7; 7 positions agree with TRBD1. This CDR3 contains 16 residues. V was pared by 5 bases and J by 3 bases, with 13 bases of the junction left unmatched. Germline V gene sequence: CDR1 MNHNS, CDR2 SASEGT. As DNA, the CDR3 is TGTGCCAGCAGTTCCAAGAGGGACAGCCGACTCTACGAGCAGTACTTC. It specifies CASSSKRDSRLYEQYF.

The rearrangement uses TRBV19 and TRBJ2-7; 9 positions agree with TRBD1. Per germline, CDR1 LNHDA and CDR2 SQIVND (reference sequence). With V trimmed by 6 bases and J by 7 bases, 19 bases remained unmatched. The CDR3 length is 17 residues. The CDR3 coding sequence is TGTGCCAGTAGCGAGGAAAACATGGACAGGGGCTACAATGAGCAGTACTTC. The encoded protein is CASSEENMDRGYNEQYF.

The rearrangement joins TRBV29-1 to TRBJ1-6; TRBD1 matches 10 bases. J gave up 7 bases and V 4 bases, and 4 bases lay outside the gene matches. The germline V gene encodes CDR1 SQVTM and CDR2 ANQGSEA. The CDR3 is 14 amino acids. The CDR3, as DNA: TGCAGCGTTGTCAAGGACAGGGGGAATTCACCCCTCCACTTT. It encodes CSVVKDRGNSPLHF.

The rearrangement joins TRBV5-1 to TRBJ1-1; D is unclear. Between the trimmed V and J ends, which lost 2 bases and 0 bases, there was a span of 11 bases. This CDR3 has 15 amino acids. Germline V CDR1 and CDR2: SGHRS, YFSETQ. The CDR3 sequence is CASSFIANLNTEAFF. Here the CDR3 DNA reads TGCGCCAGCAGCTTTATTGCCAACCTGAACACTGAAGCTTTCTTT.

The chain employs TRBV25-1 and TRBJ1-3; D may be TRBD1 (6 bases). Trimming left V 1 base short and J 6 bases short, with 19 bases between. Germline V gives CDR1 MGHDK, CDR2 SYGVNS. This CDR3 comprises 17 residues. For the CDR3, the DNA is TGTGCCAGCAGTGAATTGGGGCAGGGGCGTAATGAAAACACCATATATTTT. Residues: CASSELGQGRNENTIYF.

J is TRBJ1-5 and V is TRBV15; D is perhaps TRBD1 (5 bases). This CDR3 contains 16 residues. Germline V gives CDR1 LNHNV, CDR2 YYDKDF (reference sequence). Trimming took off 5 bases at V and 2 bases at J, with 16 bases between the two ends. CDR3 coding DNA: TGTGCCACCAGCCGCCCCCGCCGGGGGGGCAATCAGCCCCAGCATTTT. Amino acids: CATSRPRRGGNQPQHF.